These 7 T cell receptor beta chains were all obtained from the same sample, sequenced in a study of identical twins. TCRdb re-called the 5' RACE reads through MiXCR, storing one row per CDR3 protein. This sample has approximately 1.8 million distinct CDR3 sequences, with under 35% found just once. Input material: cord blood. The receptor source for this set is a newborn girl in good health.

V and J are TRBV4-2 and TRBJ2-5; D is uncertain. This CDR3 comprises 17 residues. V was shortened by 2 bases and J by 2 bases, with 18 bases between the two germline ends. Germline V lookup: CDR1 LGHNA, CDR2 YNFKEQ. DNA for the CDR3: TGTGCCAGCAGCCAAAGTGGGCTAGAATTGGTTCAAGAGACCCAGTACTTC. Translated: CASSQSGLELVQETQYF.

Remarks on this clonotype: The junction and the germline gene differ at one end; a read error may be behind it. The J gene is TRBJ2-5, the V gene TRBV7-2, with D tentatively TRBD2 (6 bases). The J call may not be correct, given that the DNA end is closer to TRBJ2-7. The germline gives CDR1 SGHTA, CDR2 FQGNSA. The CDR3 has 14 amino acids. The CDR3 DNA follows: TGTGCCGGCAGAATTAGCGGAACTAGCTACGAGCAGTACTTC. It translates to CAGRISGTSYEQYF.

This clonotype was observed a handful of times. The chain recombines TRBV27 with TRBJ1-2, with D perhaps TRBD1 (5 bases). The V and J ends lost 2 bases and 1 base respectively, with 11 bases between them. CDR3 length equals 15 residues. Germline V lookup: CDR1 MNHEY, CDR2 SMNVEV (reference sequence). CDR3 sequence (DNA): TGTGCCAGCAGTTTAAACGGGGGAGTTAACTATGGCTACACCTTC. Encoded protein: CASSLNGGVNYGYTF.

There are a few counts of this clonotype. This chain connects TRBV6-5 to TRBJ2-1; no firm D call. The length of the CDR3 is 12 residues. Germline CDR1 MNHEY, CDR2 SVGAGI. V was shortened by 0 bases and J by 8 bases, with 5 bases between the two germline ends. Written as DNA, the CDR3 is TGTGCCAGCAGTTACTCGTTGGATGAGCAGTTCTTC. It yields the protein CASSYSLDEQFF.

CDR3 DNA: TGTGCCAGGTTTTACAATGAGCAGTTCTTC. Amino acid sequence: CARFYNEQFF. The rearrangement joins TRBV6-8 to TRBJ2-1; D call uncertain. V lost 9 bases and J lost 4, with 4 bases in between. The CDR3 runs 10 residues. CDR1 and CDR2 (germline): MNHGY, SAAAGT.

This clonotype was found a few times. The rearrangement links TRBV7-8 to TRBJ1-2; D ambiguous. The CDR3 spans 14 residues. Germline V gene sequence: CDR1 SGHVS, CDR2 FQNEAQ. Trimming removed 1 base from V and 2 bases from J, with 8 bases in between. CDR3 sequence reads: CASSLGWQNYGYTF. For the CDR3, the DNA is TGTGCCAGCAGCTTAGGCTGGCAGAACTATGGCTACACCTTC.

The genes are TRBV9 and TRBJ2-1, with 9 bases matching TRBD1. Germline CDR1 SGDLS, CDR2 YYNGEE. CDR3 size: 13 residues. V trimming: 7 bases; J trimming: 4 bases; junction bases outside the gene matches: 3. The CDR3 here is CASGTGHYNEQFF. The CDR3 region has the DNA TGTGCCAGCGGGACAGGGCATTACAATGAGCAGTTCTTC.